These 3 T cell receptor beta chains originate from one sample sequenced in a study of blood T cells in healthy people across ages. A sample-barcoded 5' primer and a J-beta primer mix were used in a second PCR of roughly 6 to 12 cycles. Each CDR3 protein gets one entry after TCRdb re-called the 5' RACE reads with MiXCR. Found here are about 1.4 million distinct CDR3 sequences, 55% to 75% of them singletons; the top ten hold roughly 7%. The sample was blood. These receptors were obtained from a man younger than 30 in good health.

The CDR3 region has the DNA TGCAGTGCTCCCAGGGTCCAAGAGACCCAGTACTTC. The encoded protein is CSAPRVQETQYF. J is TRBJ2-5 and V is TRBV20-1, with D possibly matching TRBD1 (5 bases). The CDR3 has 12 amino acids. V was trimmed by 5 bases and J by 1 base, leaving 8 bases between them. CDR1 is DFQATT and CDR2 is SNEGSKA in the germline V gene (reference sequence).

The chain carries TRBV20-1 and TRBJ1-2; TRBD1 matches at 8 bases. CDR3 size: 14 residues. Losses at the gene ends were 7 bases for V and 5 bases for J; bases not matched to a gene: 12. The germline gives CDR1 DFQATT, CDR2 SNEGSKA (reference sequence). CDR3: CSGGTGPFFYGYTF. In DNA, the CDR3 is TGCAGTGGCGGGACAGGACCTTTTTTTTATGGCTACACCTTC.

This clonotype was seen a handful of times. The CDR3 protein is CASSPGQGVNYEQYF. The DNA for the CDR3 is TGTGCCAGCAGCCCGGGACAGGGGGTAAATTACGAGCAGTACTTC. V gene TRBV7-9 combines with J gene TRBJ2-7, with TRBD1 matching 11 bases. Per the germline V gene, CDR1 is SEHNR and CDR2 is FQNEAQ (reference sequence). The junction had 7 bases not matched to a gene; V was cut back by 5 bases and J by 4 bases. The CDR3 extends over 15 amino acids.